This TCR beta chain originates from a study of circulating tumor DNA in untreated peripheral T-cell lymphoma. General observations from the study: Tumor-specific clonotypes were found in roughly 75% of patients.

The table came from immunoSEQ multiplex PCR; TCRdb's copy has only in-frame clones and leaves some out. The sample lists roughly 7,100 clones, roughly 80% occurring once. The tumor tissue sample was taken at baseline before any treatment. This clone has more than one count but fewer than ten. Its antigen is unknown. Specimen: tumor tissue. The sequence came from a human donor with peripheral T-cell lymphoma.

This chain's CDR3 is CASYTGNSGYTF. The CDR3 DNA reads TGTGCCAGCTACACGGGGAACAGTGGCTACACCTTC. The gene calls are TRBV6-8 and TRBJ1-2; D gene unclear. The ends were cut back, 8 bases at V and 7 bases at J, with 14 bases in the middle. Germline V gene data show CDR1 as MNHGY and CDR2 as SAAAGT. The CDR3 runs to 12 residues.